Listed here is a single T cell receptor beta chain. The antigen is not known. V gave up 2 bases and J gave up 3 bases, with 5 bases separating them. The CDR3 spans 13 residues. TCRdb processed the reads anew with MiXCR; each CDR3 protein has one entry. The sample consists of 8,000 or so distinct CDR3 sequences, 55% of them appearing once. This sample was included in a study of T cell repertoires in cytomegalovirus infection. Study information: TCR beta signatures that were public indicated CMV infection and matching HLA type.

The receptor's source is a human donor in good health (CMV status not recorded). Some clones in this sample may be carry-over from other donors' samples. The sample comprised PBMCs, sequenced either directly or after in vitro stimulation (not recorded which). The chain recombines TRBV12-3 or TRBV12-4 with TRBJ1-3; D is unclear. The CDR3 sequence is CASSLYLGNTIYF. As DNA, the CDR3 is TGTGCCAGCAGTTTATACCTTGGAAACACCATATATTTT.